This TCR beta chain was recorded in a study of blood T cell repertoires in COVID-19. Clones were read by immunoSEQ multiplex PCR, and TCRdb kept only the in-frame ones, dropping some. The repertoire consists of 88,000 or so clones, with about 86% occurring once and the leading ten covering roughly 7.2%. Germline CDR1 SGHVS, CDR2 FQNEAQ. V shed 5 bases, J shed 4 bases, and the junction held 8 bases outside the gene matches. CDR3 length equals 15 residues. The chain joins TRBV7-8 to TRBJ1-2; 9 bases line up with TRBD1. The source is a man in his sixties with acute or convalescent COVID-19. Sequenced material: peripheral blood. CDR3 nucleotide sequence: TGTGCCAGCAGCCACGTCGCGACAGGGGGCTATGGCTACACCTTC. This codes for CASSHVATGGYGYTF.